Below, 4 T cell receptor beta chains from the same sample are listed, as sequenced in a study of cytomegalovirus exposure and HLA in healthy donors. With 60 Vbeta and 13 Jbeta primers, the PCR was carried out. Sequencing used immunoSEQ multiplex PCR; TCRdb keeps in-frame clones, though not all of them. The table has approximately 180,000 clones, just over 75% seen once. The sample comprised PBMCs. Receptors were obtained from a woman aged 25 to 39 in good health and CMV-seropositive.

CDR3 sequence (DNA): TGTGCCAGCAGTCGGACAGACGGAGACACTGAAGCTTTCTTT. It encodes CASSRTDGDTEAFF. The V and J genes are TRBV28 and TRBJ1-1, with a possible D match to TRBD1 (6 bases). The CDR3 contains 14 residues. In germline, CDR1 is MDHEN, CDR2 SYDVKM. Trimming shortened V by 5 bases and J by 3 bases, and 13 bases separated the two germline ends.

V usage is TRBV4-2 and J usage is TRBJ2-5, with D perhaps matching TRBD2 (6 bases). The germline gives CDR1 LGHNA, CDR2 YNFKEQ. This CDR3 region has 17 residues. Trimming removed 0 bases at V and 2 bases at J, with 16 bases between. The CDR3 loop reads CASSQDLASAYQETQYF. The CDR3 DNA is TGTGCCAGCAGCCAAGATCTGGCTAGCGCTTATCAAGAGACCCAGTACTTC.

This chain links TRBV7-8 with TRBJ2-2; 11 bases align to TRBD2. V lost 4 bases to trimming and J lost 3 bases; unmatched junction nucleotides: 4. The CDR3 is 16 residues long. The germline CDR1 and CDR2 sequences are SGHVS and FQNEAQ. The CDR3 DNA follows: TGTGCCAGCAGCTACACTAGCGGGAGTTACACCGGGGAGCTGTTTTTT. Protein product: CASSYTSGSYTGELFF.

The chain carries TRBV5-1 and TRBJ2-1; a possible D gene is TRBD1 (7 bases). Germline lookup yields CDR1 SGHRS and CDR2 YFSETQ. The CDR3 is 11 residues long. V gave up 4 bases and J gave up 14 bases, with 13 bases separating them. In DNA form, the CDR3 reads TGCGCCAGCAGCCTTGGCAGGGGGGAGTTCTTC. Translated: CASSLGRGEFF.